Listed here is a single TCR beta chain. V lost 4 bases and J lost 2, with 3 bases in between. This CDR3 is built from 11 residues. Per the germline V gene, CDR1 is SGHNT and CDR2 is YYREEE (reference sequence). The Seattle patients joined while their infection was active and were tracked longitudinally afterward. Authors' data handling: Cell counts per sample came from amplifying reference gene primers. Using immunoSEQ multiplex PCR, the repertoire was profiled, and TCRdb retains in-frame clones only, with some absent. The D gene and trimming were derived from the DNA, and the V and J assignments and clone size from that table. The sample contains around 200,000 clones, about four fifths of which appear only once. The sample is drawn from a study of blood T cell repertoires in COVID-19. Whole-study context: PBMCs, B-cell-depleted T cells, or T cells provided the cDNA or gDNA that made up the material.

This chain links TRBV5-4 with TRBJ2-5; unclear D gene. The sequenced material came from peripheral blood. The source is a woman aged 40 to 55 with COVID-19, enrolled during active disease. Here the CDR3 DNA reads TGTGCCAGCAGCCTACAAGAGACCCAGTACTTC. Translating it yields CASSLQETQYF.